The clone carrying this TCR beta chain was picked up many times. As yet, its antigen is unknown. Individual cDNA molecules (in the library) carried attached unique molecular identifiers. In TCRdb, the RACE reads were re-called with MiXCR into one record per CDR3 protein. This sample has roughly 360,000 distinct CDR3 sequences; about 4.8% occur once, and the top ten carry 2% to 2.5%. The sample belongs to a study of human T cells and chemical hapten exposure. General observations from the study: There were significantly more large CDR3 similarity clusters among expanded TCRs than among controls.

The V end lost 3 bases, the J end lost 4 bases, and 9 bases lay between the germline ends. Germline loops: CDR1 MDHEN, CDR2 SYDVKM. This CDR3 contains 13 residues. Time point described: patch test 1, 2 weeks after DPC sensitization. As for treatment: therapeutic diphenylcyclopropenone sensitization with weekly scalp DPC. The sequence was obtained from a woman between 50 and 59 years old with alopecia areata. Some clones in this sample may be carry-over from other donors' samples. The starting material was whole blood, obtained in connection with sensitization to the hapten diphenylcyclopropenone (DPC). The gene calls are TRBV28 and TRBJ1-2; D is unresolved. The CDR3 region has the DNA TGTGCCAGCAGTTTCGGCGCATCCTATGGCTACACCTTC. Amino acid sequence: CASSFGASYGYTF.